These T cell receptor beta chains were read from a single sample in a study of OX40 agonist ivuxolimab in advanced cancers. Data came from immunoSEQ multiplex PCR; TCRdb stores just in-frame clones and leaves some out. The sample carries about 80,000 clones, approximately 85% recorded once. Material: CD4+ or CD8+ T cells sorted from blood, obtained in a trial of the OX40 agonist ivuxolimab. The receptors come from an adult with an advanced solid tumor such as melanoma, head and neck, liver or kidney cancer. CDR3s include the opening cysteine and the closing phenylalanine or tryptophan. A D gene is named only where the DNA matches it firmly. Clone size is not always given. Where it is, it says once, few, many or a class for expanded clones.

d_gene	v_gene	abundance	j_gene	CDR3nt	CDR3aa
TRBD1	TRBV5-4	.	TRBJ2-2	TGTGCCAGCCTCTCAGGGGGTATTGCGAACACCGGGGAGCTGTTTTTT	CASLSGGIANTGELFF
.	TRBV11-2	.	TRBJ1-2	TGTGCCAGCAGCTTAGCGGGGGGGGCTACTAACTATGGCTACACCTTC	CASSLAGGATNYGYTF
TRBD1	TRBV18	.	TRBJ2-7	TGTGCCACCGGACAGGGTTCCCACGAGCAGTACTTC	CATGQGSHEQYF
TRBD1	TRBV6-5	.	TRBJ1-1	TGTGCCAGCAGTTACAGACAGGGGAACACTGAAGCTTTCTTT	CASSYRQGNTEAFF
TRBD2	TRBV5-1	few	TRBJ2-1	TGCGCCAGCAGCTCGGGACTAGCGGGAGGGCCCAGGGATGAGCAGTTCTTC	CASSSGLAGGPRDEQFF
TRBD2	TRBV5-1	.	TRBJ2-1	TGCGCCAGCAGCTTAGGGACTAGCGGCGAGCAGTTCTTC	CASSLGTSGEQFF
.	TRBV6-5	once	TRBJ1-1	TGTGCCAGCAGGAAACCAGGGGACACTGAAGCTTTCTTT	CASRKPGDTEAFF
.	TRBV4-3	.	TRBJ2-1	TGCGCCAGCAGCCAAGGTGAGGTAACGGGTGAGCAGTTCTTC	CASSQGEVTGEQFF
.	TRBV9	once	TRBJ1-1	TGTGCCAGCAACCCAGTGGGACAGAACACTGAAGCTTTCTTT	CASNPVGQNTEAFF
.	TRBV2	.	TRBJ1-1	TGTGCCAGCAGGAGAGACAGGTTTGGGCTTGAAGCTTTCTTT	CASRRDRFGLEAFF
TRBD1	TRBV11-2	.	TRBJ1-1	TGTGCCAGCAGCTTAGGTTCCGAGAGGGGGCGCTTAGCTTTCTTT	CASSLGSERGRLAFF
.	TRBV18	.	TRBJ1-5	TGTGCCAGCTCACCAAATAATCAGCCCCAGCATTTT	CASSPNNQPQHF